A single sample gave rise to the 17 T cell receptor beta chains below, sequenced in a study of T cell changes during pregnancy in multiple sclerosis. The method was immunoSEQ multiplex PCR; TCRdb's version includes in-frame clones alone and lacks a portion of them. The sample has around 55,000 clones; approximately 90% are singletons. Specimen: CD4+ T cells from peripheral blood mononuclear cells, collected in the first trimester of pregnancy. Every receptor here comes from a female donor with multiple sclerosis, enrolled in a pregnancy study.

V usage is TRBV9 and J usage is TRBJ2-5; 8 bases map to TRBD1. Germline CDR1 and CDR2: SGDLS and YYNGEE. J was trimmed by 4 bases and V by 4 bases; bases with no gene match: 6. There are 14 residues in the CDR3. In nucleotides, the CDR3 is TGTGCCAGCAGCACCCCGGACAGGGCAGAGACCCAGTACTTC. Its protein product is CASSTPDRAETQYF.

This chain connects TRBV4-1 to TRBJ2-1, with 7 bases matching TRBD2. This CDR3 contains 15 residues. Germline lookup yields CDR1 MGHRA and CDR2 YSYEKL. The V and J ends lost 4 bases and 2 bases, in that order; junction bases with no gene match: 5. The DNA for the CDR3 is TGCGCCAGCAGCCTCCCGGGGACTACCTACAATGAGCAGTTCTTC. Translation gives CASSLPGTTYNEQFF.

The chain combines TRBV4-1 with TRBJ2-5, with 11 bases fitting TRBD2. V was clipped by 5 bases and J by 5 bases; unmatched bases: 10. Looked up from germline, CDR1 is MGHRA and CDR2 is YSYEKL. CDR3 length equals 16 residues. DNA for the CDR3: TGCGCCAGCAGCTTAATAGCGGGGGGGCCGTCGGAGACCCAGTACTTC. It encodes CASSLIAGGPSETQYF.

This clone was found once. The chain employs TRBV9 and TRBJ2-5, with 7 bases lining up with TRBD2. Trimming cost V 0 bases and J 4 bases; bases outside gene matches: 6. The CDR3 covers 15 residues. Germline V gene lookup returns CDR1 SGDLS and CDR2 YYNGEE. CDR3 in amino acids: CASSVAGGLRETQYF. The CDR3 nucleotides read TGTGCCAGCAGCGTAGCGGGGGGACTTCGAGAGACCCAGTACTTC.

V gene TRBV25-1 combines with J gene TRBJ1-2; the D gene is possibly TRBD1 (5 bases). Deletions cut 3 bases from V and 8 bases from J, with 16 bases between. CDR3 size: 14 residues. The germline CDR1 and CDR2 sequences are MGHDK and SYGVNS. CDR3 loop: CASSERGVREGYTF. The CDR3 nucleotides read TGTGCCAGCAGTGAGCGGGGGGTTAGGGAAGGCTACACCTTC.

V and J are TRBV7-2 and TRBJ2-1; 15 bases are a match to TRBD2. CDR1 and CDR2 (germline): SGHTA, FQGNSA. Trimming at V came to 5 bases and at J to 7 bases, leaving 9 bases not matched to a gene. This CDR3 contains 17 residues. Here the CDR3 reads CASSPPWGTSGGNEQFF. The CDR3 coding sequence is TGTGCCAGCAGCCCCCCCTGGGGGACTAGCGGGGGGAATGAGCAGTTCTTC.

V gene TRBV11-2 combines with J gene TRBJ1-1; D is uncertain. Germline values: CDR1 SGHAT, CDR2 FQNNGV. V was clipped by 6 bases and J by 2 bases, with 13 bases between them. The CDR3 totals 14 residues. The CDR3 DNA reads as TGTGCCAGCAGTTCCCACAGTGGAAACACTGAAGCTTTCTTT. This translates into CASSSHSGNTEAFF. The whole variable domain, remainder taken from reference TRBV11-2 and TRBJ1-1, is EAGVAQSPRYKIIEKRQSVAFWCNPISGHATLYWYQQILGQGPKLLIQFQNNGVVDDSQLPKDRFSAERLKGVDSTLKIQPAKLEDSAVYLCASSSHSGNTEAFFGQGTRLTVV.

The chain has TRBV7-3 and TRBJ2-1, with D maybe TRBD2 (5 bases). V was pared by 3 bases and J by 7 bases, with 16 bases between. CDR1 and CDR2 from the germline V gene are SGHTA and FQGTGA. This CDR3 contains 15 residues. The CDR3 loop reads CASSFGIALDNEQFF. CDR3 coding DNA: TGTGCCAGCAGCTTTGGGATAGCGCTCGATAATGAGCAGTTCTTC.

CDR3 in amino acids: CAWSPGGRAQPQHF. Here the CDR3 DNA reads TGTGCCTGGAGTCCGGGAGGGAGGGCTCAGCCCCAGCATTTT. This chain uses TRBV30 with TRBJ1-5; D unclear. V lost 2 bases to trimming and J lost 6 bases, with 14 bases between them. The CDR3 has 14 residues. CDR1 GTSNPN and CDR2 SVGIG come from the germline V gene (reference sequence).

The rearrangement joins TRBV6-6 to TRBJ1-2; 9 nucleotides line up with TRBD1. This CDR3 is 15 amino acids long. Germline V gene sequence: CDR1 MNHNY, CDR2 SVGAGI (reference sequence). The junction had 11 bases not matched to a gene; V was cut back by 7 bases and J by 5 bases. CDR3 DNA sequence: TGTGCCAGCACTATAACAGGGGGCGATTGGTATGGCTACACCTTC. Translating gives CASTITGGDWYGYTF.

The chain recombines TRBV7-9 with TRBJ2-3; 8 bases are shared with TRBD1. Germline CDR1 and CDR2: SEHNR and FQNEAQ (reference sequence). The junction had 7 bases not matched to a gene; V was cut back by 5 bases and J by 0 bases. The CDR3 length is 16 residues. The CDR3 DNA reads TGTGCCAGCAGCCTAGGACAGGGCGCTAGCACAGATACGCAGTATTTT. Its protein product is CASSLGQGASTDTQYF.

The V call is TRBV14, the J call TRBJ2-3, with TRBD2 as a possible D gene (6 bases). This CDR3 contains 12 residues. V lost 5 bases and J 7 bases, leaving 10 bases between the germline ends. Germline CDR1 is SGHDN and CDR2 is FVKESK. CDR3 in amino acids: CASSVGGHTQYF. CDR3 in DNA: TGTGCCAGCAGCGTTGGAGGGCATACGCAGTATTTT. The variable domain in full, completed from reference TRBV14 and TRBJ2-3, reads EAGVTQFPSHSVIEKGQTVTLRCDPISGHDNLYWYRRVMGKEIKFLLHFVKESKQDESGMPNNRFLAERTGGTYSTLKVQPAELEDSGVYFCASSVGGHTQYFGPGTRLTVL.

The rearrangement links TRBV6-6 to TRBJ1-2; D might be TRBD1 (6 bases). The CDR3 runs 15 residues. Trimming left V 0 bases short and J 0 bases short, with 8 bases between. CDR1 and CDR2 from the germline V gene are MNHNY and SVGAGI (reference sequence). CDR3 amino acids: CASSYSGASNYGYTF. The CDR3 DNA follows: TGTGCCAGCAGTTACTCGGGGGCTTCTAACTATGGCTACACCTTC.

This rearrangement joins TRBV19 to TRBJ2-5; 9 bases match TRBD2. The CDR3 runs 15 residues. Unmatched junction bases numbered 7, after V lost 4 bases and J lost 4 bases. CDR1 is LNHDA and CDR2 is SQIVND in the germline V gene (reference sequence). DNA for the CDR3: TGTGCCAGTAGTAGGGCCGGGACTAGCCGAGAGACCCAGTACTTC. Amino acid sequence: CASSRAGTSRETQYF.

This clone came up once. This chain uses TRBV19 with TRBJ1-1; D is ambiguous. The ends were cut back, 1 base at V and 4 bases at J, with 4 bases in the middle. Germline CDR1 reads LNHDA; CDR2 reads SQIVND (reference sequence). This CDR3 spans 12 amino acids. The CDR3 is CASSIGATEAFF. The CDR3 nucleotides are TGTGCCAGTAGTATAGGGGCCACTGAAGCTTTCTTT.

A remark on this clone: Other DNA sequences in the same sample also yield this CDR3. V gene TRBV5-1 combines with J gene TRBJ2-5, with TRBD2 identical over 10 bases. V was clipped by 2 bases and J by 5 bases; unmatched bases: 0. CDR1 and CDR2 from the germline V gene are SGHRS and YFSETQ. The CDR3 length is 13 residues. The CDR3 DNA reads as TGCGCCAGCAGCTTACTAGCGGGGGAGACCCAGTACTTC. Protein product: CASSLLAGETQYF.

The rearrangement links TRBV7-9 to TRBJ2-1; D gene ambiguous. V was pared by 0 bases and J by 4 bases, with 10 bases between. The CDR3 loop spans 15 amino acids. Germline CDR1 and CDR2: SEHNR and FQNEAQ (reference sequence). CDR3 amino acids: CASSLARVRYNEQFF. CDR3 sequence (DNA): TGTGCCAGCAGCTTAGCTCGGGTACGGTACAATGAGCAGTTCTTC.